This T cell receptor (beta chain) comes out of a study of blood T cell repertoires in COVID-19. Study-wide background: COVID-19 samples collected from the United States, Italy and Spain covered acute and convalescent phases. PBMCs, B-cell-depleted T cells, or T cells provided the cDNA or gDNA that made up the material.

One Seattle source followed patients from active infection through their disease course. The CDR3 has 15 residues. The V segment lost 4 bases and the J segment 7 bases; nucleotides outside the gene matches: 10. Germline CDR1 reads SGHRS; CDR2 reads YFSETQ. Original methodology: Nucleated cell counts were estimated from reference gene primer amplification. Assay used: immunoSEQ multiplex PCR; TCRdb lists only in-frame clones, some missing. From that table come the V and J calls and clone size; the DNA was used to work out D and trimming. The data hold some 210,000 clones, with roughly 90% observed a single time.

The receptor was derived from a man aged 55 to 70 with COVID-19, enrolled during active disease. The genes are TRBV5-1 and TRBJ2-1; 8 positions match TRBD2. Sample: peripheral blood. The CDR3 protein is CASSPVAGSRNEQFF. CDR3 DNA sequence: TGCGCCAGCAGCCCGGTAGCGGGGTCAAGGAATGAGCAGTTCTTC.